One and the same sample provided the 25 T cell receptor beta chains below, sequenced in a study of blood T cell repertoires in COVID-19. The assay was immunoSEQ multiplex PCR, and TCRdb's table has in-frame clones only and misses some. The sample holds tens of thousands of clones; 60% to 85% are singletons and the top ten take around 5.8%. Sequences were obtained from peripheral blood. Receptors originate from an elderly woman with active or convalescent COVID-19.

The chain has TRBV15 and TRBJ2-3, with 8 bases aligning to TRBD2. Germline values: CDR1 LNHNV, CDR2 YYDKDF (reference sequence). J lost 2 bases, V lost 5 bases, and 6 bases had no gene match. This CDR3 region has 15 residues. The DNA for the CDR3 is TGTGCCACCAGCGACGGGGGGGGCCACACAGATACGCAGTATTTT. It translates to CATSDGGGHTDTQYF. Drawing the rest from reference TRBV15 and TRBJ2-3, the complete variable domain is DAMVIQNPRYQVTQFGKPVTLSCSQTLNHNVMYWYQQKSSQAPKLLFHYYDKDFNNEADTPDNFQSRRPNTSFCFLDIRSPGLGDTAMYLCATSDGGGHTDTQYFGPGTRLTVL.

The rearrangement joins TRBV15 to TRBJ2-5; a weak D match, TRBD2 (6 bases). The CDR3 contains 16 residues. CDR1 and CDR2 from the germline V gene are LNHNV and YYDKDF (reference sequence). Trimming stripped 3 bases from V and 1 base from J, with 15 bases between. The CDR3 loop reads CATSRGGERAQETQYF. CDR3 in DNA: TGTGCCACCAGCAGGGGGGGAGAAAGGGCCCAAGAGACCCAGTACTTC. Complete variable domain (other parts from reference TRBV15 and TRBJ2-5): DAMVIQNPRYQVTQFGKPVTLSCSQTLNHNVMYWYQQKSSQAPKLLFHYYDKDFNNEADTPDNFQSRRPNTSFCFLDIRSPGLGDTAMYLCATSRGGERAQETQYFGPGTRLLVL.

The V gene is TRBV19, the J gene TRBJ1-2; D possibly corresponds to TRBD1 (6 bases). The V gene's germline CDR1 is LNHDA and CDR2 SQIVND (reference sequence). V was trimmed by 4 bases and J by 2 bases, leaving 8 bases between them. The CDR3 totals 13 residues. Written as DNA, the CDR3 is TGTGCCAGTAGTAACAGGGACAACTATGGCTACACCTTC. Translation: CASSNRDNYGYTF.

The chain employs TRBV6-4 and TRBJ1-1; 9 bases agree with TRBD1. The CDR3 spans 14 residues. CDR1 MRHNA and CDR2 SNTAGT come from the germline V gene. V was clipped by 6 bases and J by 3 bases; unmatched bases: 5. In DNA form, the CDR3 reads TGTGCCAGCAGAATGAGGACAGGGGACACTGAAGCTTTCTTT. This codes for CASRMRTGDTEAFF.

The rearrangement links TRBV6-5 to TRBJ1-5; D is possibly TRBD1 (6 bases). CDR1 is MNHEY, CDR2 SVGAGI, per germline. CDR3 length: 15 residues. With 6 bases removed from V and 3 bases from J, the gap between germline ends came to 15 bases. CDR3 nucleotides: TGTGCCAGCAGGGCGGCGACAGGATTCAATCAGCCCCAGCATTTT. Translating gives CASRAATGFNQPQHF.

This clone appeared once. In nucleotides, the CDR3 is TGTGCCAGCAGTTTATCGGGGATAGGGGGCGACTTAGCTTTCTTT. Translating it yields CASSLSGIGGDLAFF. The V gene is TRBV27, the J gene TRBJ1-1; 7 nucleotides agree with TRBD1. Germline V gene lookup returns CDR1 MNHEY and CDR2 SMNVEV (reference sequence). The CDR3 covers 15 residues. V trimming: 0 bases; J trimming: 10 bases; junction bases outside the gene matches: 11.

The J gene is TRBJ2-2, the V gene TRBV3-1 (or the pseudogene TRBV3-2), with a weak D call TRBD2 (6 bases). The CDR3 spans 16 residues. The germline V gene has CDR1 LGHDT and CDR2 YNNKEL (reference sequence). The V gene lost 1 base and the J gene lost 2 bases, with 11 bases spanning the gap. The chain's CDR3 is CASSQVRTTNTGELFF. In nucleotides, the CDR3 is TGTGCCAGCAGCCAAGTTAGGACTACTAACACCGGGGAGCTGTTTTTT.

This clone came up a few times. This chain uses TRBV6-6 with TRBJ2-7, with D possibly being TRBD1 (5 bases). The CDR3 totals 14 residues. CDR1 MNHNY and CDR2 SVGAGI come from the germline V gene (reference sequence). Trimming cost V 1 base and J 3 bases, with 10 bases left between them. CDR3 bases: TGTGCCAGCAGTTACTGGGGCACCCGCTACGAGCAGTACTTC. It codes for CASSYWGTRYEQYF.

The V and J genes are TRBV19 and TRBJ2-7, with TRBD1 matching over 8 bases. With V trimmed by 4 bases and J by 0 bases, 2 bases remained unmatched. Germline-derived CDR1 and CDR2 are LNHDA and SQIVND (reference sequence). The CDR3 sequence is 14 residues long. CDR3 sequence: CASSSTGGSYEQYF. The DNA for the CDR3 is TGTGCCAGTAGTAGTACAGGGGGCTCCTACGAGCAGTACTTC.

The chain recombines TRBV28 with TRBJ1-2, with 7 nucleotides matching TRBD1. CDR1 is MDHEN and CDR2 is SYDVKM in the germline V gene. The CDR3 covers 14 residues. After removal of 5 bases from V and 8 bases from J, the junction contained 11 bases not matched to a gene. In nucleotides, the CDR3 is TGTGCCAGCAGTATAACGACAGGGAGCAAAGGCTACACCTTC. It is translated as CASSITTGSKGYTF.

This chain uses TRBV7-2 with TRBJ2-5; D is possibly TRBD2 (6 bases). The V and J ends lost 5 bases and 4 bases respectively, with 8 bases between them. This CDR3 spans 12 amino acids. The germline V gene encodes CDR1 SGHTA and CDR2 FQGNSA. The chain's CDR3 is CASSETRETQYF. CDR3 nucleotides: TGTGCCAGCAGCGAGACTAGAGAGACCCAGTACTTC.

This clone was observed a handful of times. J is TRBJ1-5 and V is TRBV6-1; D uncertain. Germline CDR1 and CDR2: MNHNS and SASEGT. This CDR3 is 17 amino acids long. The V and J ends lost 4 bases and 5 bases respectively, with 21 bases between them. The CDR3, as DNA: TGTGCCAGCAGTGCCAAACCGGGATGGATTCTCGATCAGCCCCAGCATTTT. It specifies CASSAKPGWILDQPQHF.

The chain carries TRBV19 and TRBJ1-1; 7 bases fit TRBD1. CDR3 length: 14 residues. CDR1 is LNHDA and CDR2 is SQIVND in the germline V gene (reference sequence). Trimming at V came to 7 bases and at J to 4 bases, leaving 9 bases not matched to a gene. In nucleotides, the CDR3 is TGTGCCAGTAAAGACAGGGAGAGAGGCACTGAAGCTTTCTTT. It codes for CASKDRERGTEAFF.

The rearrangement joins TRBV5-1 to TRBJ2-3; no clear D. Trimming pared 2 bases from V and 5 bases from J, leaving 12 bases between. CDR3 size: 14 residues. Germline loops: CDR1 SGHRS, CDR2 YFSETQ. The chain's CDR3 is CASSFGGVRDTQYF. As DNA, the CDR3 is TGCGCCAGCAGCTTTGGCGGAGTCAGAGATACGCAGTATTTT.

This chain joins TRBV29-1 and TRBJ2-7; D may be TRBD2 (5 bases). Trimming took off 7 bases at V and 2 bases at J, with 15 bases between the two ends. The CDR3 is 13 residues long. The germline CDR1 and CDR2 sequences are SQVTM and ANQGSEA. CDR3 bases: TGCAGCGCCGTCTCGGGGTGGGCCTACGAGCAGTACTTC. Translating it yields CSAVSGWAYEQYF.

The chain recombines TRBV19 with TRBJ1-5; no definite D call. The V and J ends lost 5 bases and 1 base respectively, with 12 bases between them. Germline V gene lookup returns CDR1 LNHDA and CDR2 SQIVND (reference sequence). The CDR3 consists of 15 residues. The CDR3 nucleotides read TGTGCCAGTAGTCTGGAAGAGCGGAGCAATCAGCCCCAGCATTTT. It encodes CASSLEERSNQPQHF.

There are a few counts of this clone. This chain joins TRBV5-1 and TRBJ2-7; 7 bases map to TRBD1. There are 14 residues in the CDR3. After removal of 4 bases from V and 2 bases from J, the junction contained 6 bases not matched to a gene. Germline V gene lookup returns CDR1 SGHRS and CDR2 YFSETQ. The CDR3 DNA follows: TGCGCCAGCAGCCTGGACAGGCCTACCTACGAGCAGTACTTC. Translation gives CASSLDRPTYEQYF.

This clone occurred once. The rearrangement links TRBV28 to TRBJ2-7; D not certain. Per the germline V gene, CDR1 is MDHEN and CDR2 is SYDVKM. The germline V and J ends were trimmed by 3 bases and 1 base, with 13 bases remaining between them. The CDR3 is 15 residues long. CDR3 DNA sequence: TGTGCCAGCAGTTTTTTAACTCCTTTTTCCTACGAGCAGTACTTC. It translates to CASSFLTPFSYEQYF. The full variable domain, in which reference TRBV28 and TRBJ2-7 provide the parts outside the CDR3, is DVKVTQSSRYLVKRTGEKVFLECVQDMDHENMFWYRQDPGLGLRLIYFSYDVKMKEKGDIPEGYSVSREKKERFSLILESASTNQTSMYLCASSFLTPFSYEQYFGPGTRLTVT.

This rearrangement joins TRBV4-3 to TRBJ1-4; the D is unclear. CDR3 length: 16 amino acids. The V gene's germline CDR1 is LGHNA and CDR2 YSLEER. The V and J ends lost 1 base and 4 bases respectively, with 13 bases between them. CDR3 DNA: TGCGCCAGCAGCCAAGGCTTTGGGAGGGTTAATGAAAAACTGTTTTTT. Its translation is CASSQGFGRVNEKLFF.

CDR3 nucleotides: TGTGCCAGCAGACAGTCGAACACCGGGGAGCTGTTTTTT. Translation: CASRQSNTGELFF. The V call is TRBV14, the J call TRBJ2-2; no clear D gene. The germline V gene encodes CDR1 SGHDN and CDR2 FVKESK. Trimming took 6 bases from V and 0 from J, leaving 5 bases between them. The CDR3 length is 13 residues.

This chain joins TRBV5-1 and TRBJ2-1, with 13 bases aligning to TRBD2. V lost 2 bases to trimming and J lost 1 base; unmatched junction nucleotides: 9. The CDR3 has 19 amino acids. Germline loops: CDR1 SGHRS, CDR2 YFSETQ. The CDR3 bases are TGCGCCAGCAGCTTATGGTCTGGGACTAGCGGGGCTTCCTACAATGAGCAGTTCTTC. Translated, it gives CASSLWSGTSGASYNEQFF.

The CDR3 here is CASSRLRGPNTEAFF. The CDR3 nucleotides read TGTGCCAGCAGCCGACTCAGAGGGCCGAACACTGAAGCTTTCTTT. The chain is built from TRBV11-2 and TRBJ1-1; D is uncertain. Germline assignment: CDR1 SGHAT and CDR2 FQNNGV. The CDR3 runs 15 residues. V was shortened by 5 bases and J by 1 base, with 14 bases between the two germline ends. Combining the CDR3 with reference TRBV11-2 and TRBJ1-1 gives the whole variable domain EAGVAQSPRYKIIEKRQSVAFWCNPISGHATLYWYQQILGQGPKLLIQFQNNGVVDDSQLPKDRFSAERLKGVDSTLKIQPAKLEDSAVYLCASSRLRGPNTEAFFGQGTRLTVV.

This sequence joins TRBV29-1 and TRBJ1-1; TRBD1 matches 8 bases. This CDR3 has 15 residues. V shed 4 bases and J 2 bases; nucleotides not matched to a gene: 9. Germline CDR1 is SQVTM and CDR2 is ANQGSEA. The CDR3 DNA sequence: TGCAGCGTTGGACAGGGGTATGGAATAAACACTGAAGCTTTCTTT. Its translation is CSVGQGYGINTEAFF.

In DNA, the CDR3 is TGTGCCAGCAGTTCCCCCTTTGGACTAGCCCAATACGAGCAGTACTTC. It is translated as CASSSPFGLAQYEQYF. This chain joins TRBV6-6 and TRBJ2-7; TRBD2 matches 8 bases. The CDR3 sequence is 16 residues long. Trimming cost V 4 bases and J 4 bases; bases outside gene matches: 12. Germline V CDR1 and CDR2: MNHNY, SVGAGI (reference sequence).

The rearrangement links TRBV11-2 to TRBJ2-7, with 9 bases that match TRBD1. V lost 0 bases to trimming and J lost 1 base; unmatched junction nucleotides: 1. CDR3 length equals 15 residues. Germline CDR1 reads SGHAT; CDR2 reads FQNNGV. Here the CDR3 DNA reads TGTGCCAGCAGCTTAGAACAGGGGGCATCCTACGAGCAGTACTTC. It encodes CASSLEQGASYEQYF.